A selection of T cell receptor beta chains follows, all from one sample in a study of shared clonotypes between healthy human individuals. Libraries were prepared by immunoSEQ multiplex PCR; TCRdb keeps only in-frame clonotypes and omits some of them. The table lists roughly 1,000,000 clones, around three quarters of them singletons. The sample comprised memory CD4+ T cells from PBMCs. Source of these receptors: a young man in good health. Some clones in this sample may be carry-over from other donors' samples. CDR3s leave out the opening cysteine and the closing phenylalanine or tryptophan.

v_call: TRBV19
j_call: TRBJ2-7
cdr3_aa: ASSTETPLGEQY

v_call: TRBV19
j_call: TRBJ1-1
cdr3_aa: ASRDNARGYTEAF

v_call: TRBV7-2
j_call: TRBJ2-1
cdr3_aa: ASSLVYGGQEQF

v_call: TRBV7-9
j_call: TRBJ2-2
cdr3_aa: ASSLSGNTGELF

v_call: TRBV4-2
j_call: TRBJ2-1
cdr3_aa: ASSQGPREGSYNEQF

v_call: TRBV29-1
j_call: TRBJ1-1
cdr3_aa: SVLENFMNTEAF

v_call: TRBV7-2
j_call: TRBJ2-7
cdr3_aa: ASSSRGGSGAREQY

v_call: TRBV2
j_call: TRBJ1-1
cdr3_aa: ASGGQGNTEAF

v_call: TRBV27
j_call: TRBJ2-5
cdr3_aa: ASSLVGLVAETQY

v_call: TRBV5-4
j_call: TRBJ1-1
cdr3_aa: ASSKGRENTEAF

v_call: TRBV19
j_call: TRBJ2-7
cdr3_aa: ASSKGRDSYEQY

v_call: TRBV28
j_call: TRBJ1-2
cdr3_aa: ASSLLTSGQGEGYT

v_call: TRBV5-5
j_call: TRBJ1-1
cdr3_aa: ASSLSTLNTEAF

v_call: TRBV30
j_call: TRBJ2-3
cdr3_aa: AWRLPRGHKFSDTQY

v_call: TRBV5-4
j_call: TRBJ2-3
cdr3_aa: ASSLKTLGGTDTQY

v_call: TRBV27
j_call: TRBJ2-2
cdr3_aa: ASSLVRTGELF

v_call: TRBV2
j_call: TRBJ2-2
cdr3_aa: ASRGTGGLTGELF

v_call: TRBV28
j_call: TRBJ1-3
cdr3_aa: ASSKNGNTIY

v_call: TRBV7-2
j_call: TRBJ1-2
cdr3_aa: ASSLVGGVGYGYT

v_call: TRBV7-8
j_call: TRBJ2-3
cdr3_aa: ASSPRRLAGELDTQY

v_call: TRBV4-3
j_call: TRBJ2-1
cdr3_aa: ASSQEPGYEQF

v_call: TRBV5-4
j_call: TRBJ2-5
cdr3_aa: ASSPDRPGAQY

v_call: TRBV2
j_call: TRBJ2-3
cdr3_aa: ASSDFTDTQY

v_call: TRBV29-1
j_call: TRBJ2-1
cdr3_aa: SVGFSGRVGNEQF

v_call: TRBV7-2
j_call: TRBJ2-1
cdr3_aa: ASSLPLYNEQF

v_call: TRBV2
j_call: TRBJ2-1
cdr3_aa: ASSGGTSDGEQF

v_call: TRBV28
j_call: TRBJ2-5
cdr3_aa: ASSFGGGPQETQY

v_call: TRBV7-2
j_call: TRBJ2-7
cdr3_aa: ASSLVVGNGLEQY

v_call: TRBV27
j_call: TRBJ2-5
cdr3_aa: ASSFGGQGARKTQY

v_call: TRBV15
j_call: TRBJ2-5
cdr3_aa: ATSWRGGETQY

v_call: TRBV2
j_call: TRBJ1-1
cdr3_aa: ASSYNPNTEAF

v_call: TRBV20-1
j_call: TRBJ2-3
cdr3_aa: SARVSDTQY

v_call: TRBV28
j_call: TRBJ2-7
cdr3_aa: STGTYYEQY

v_call: TRBV18
j_call: TRBJ2-5
cdr3_aa: ASSPPGIKTQY

v_call: TRBV4-2
j_call: TRBJ2-7
cdr3_aa: ASSQPGNYEQY

v_call: TRBV28
j_call: TRBJ2-1
cdr3_aa: ASSFGLAGVYNEQF

v_call: TRBV7-9
j_call: TRBJ1-1
cdr3_aa: ASSHWTVNTEAF

v_call: TRBV5-4
j_call: TRBJ2-2
cdr3_aa: ASSLGGLAGDTGELF

v_call: TRBV6-4
j_call: TRBJ2-3
cdr3_aa: ASSDLVTGSTDTQY

v_call: TRBV5-6
j_call: TRBJ2-5
cdr3_aa: ASSLIGGAKETQY

v_call: TRBV19
j_call: TRBJ2-7
cdr3_aa: ASSMVQGFHEQY

v_call: TRBV25-1
j_call: TRBJ2-1
cdr3_aa: ASSEVLAGGWGEQF

v_call: TRBV18
j_call: TRBJ2-5
cdr3_aa: ASSLTLPGRSQETQY

v_call: TRBV7-3
j_call: TRBJ1-1
cdr3_aa: ASSPNPGDTEAF

v_call: TRBV6-6
j_call: TRBJ1-1
cdr3_aa: ASSYSRGNTEAF

v_call: TRBV9
j_call: TRBJ1-5
cdr3_aa: ASSDGTGGQPQH

v_call: TRBV9
j_call: TRBJ2-2
cdr3_aa: ASSSALARDTGELF

v_call: TRBV5-6
j_call: TRBJ1-4
cdr3_aa: ASSSPGDRAEKLF

v_call: TRBV6-5
j_call: TRBJ2-7
cdr3_aa: ASSYGPSISYEQY

v_call: TRBV5-8
j_call: TRBJ2-5
cdr3_aa: ASSLWPRETQY

v_call: TRBV30
j_call: TRBJ1-5
cdr3_aa: AWSRGGPYSNQPQH

v_call: TRBV27
j_call: TRBJ2-7
cdr3_aa: ASLDPSTYEQY

v_call: TRBV18
j_call: TRBJ2-2
cdr3_aa: ASSPPGTGSTGELF

v_call: TRBV4-1
j_call: TRBJ1-3
cdr3_aa: ASSRPTGSPSGNTIY

v_call: TRBV11-2
j_call: TRBJ2-1
cdr3_aa: ASSLAVFYNEQF

v_call: TRBV28
j_call: TRBJ2-7
cdr3_aa: ASQGFYEQY

v_call: TRBV2
j_call: TRBJ2-3
cdr3_aa: ASSAARGAADTQY

v_call: TRBV6-1
j_call: TRBJ1-1
cdr3_aa: ASSEWGPNTEAF

v_call: TRBV4-3
j_call: TRBJ1-1
cdr3_aa: ASSQDRGAEAF